The TCR beta chain under discussion was sequenced for a study of blood T cell repertoires in COVID-19. Study summary: The study drew acute and convalescent COVID-19 samples from the United States, Italy and Spain. T cells, B-cell-depleted T cells, or PBMCs supplied cDNA or gDNA.

This clone was recorded once. CDR1 is SGHKS and CDR2 is YYEKEE in the germline V gene (reference sequence). V dropped 4 bases and J dropped 6 bases, with 22 bases sitting between them. The CDR3 length is 16 residues. The authors' processing: It was from reference gene primer amplification that nucleated cell counts were estimated. The repertoire was sequenced with immunoSEQ multiplex PCR; TCRdb's copy has only in-frame clones and lacks some. V and J calls and clone size are those listed in that table; D and trimming were worked out from the DNA. The table includes tens of thousands of clones, 85% to 90% detected once.

This receptor was obtained from a human donor with active COVID-19. The donor label of this sample is uncertain. The chain carries TRBV5-5 and TRBJ1-1, with D maybe TRBD1 (6 bases). Sequencing was performed on peripheral blood. The chain's CDR3 is CASSLKPGGSLPEAFF. In DNA, the CDR3 is TGTGCCAGCAGCCTCAAGCCGGGGGGCTCATTGCCTGAAGCTTTCTTT.